Listed below are T cell receptor beta chains from one sample, sequenced in a study of shared clonotypes between healthy human individuals. The assay was immunoSEQ multiplex PCR, and TCRdb's table has in-frame clones only and misses some. Of approximately 2.3 million clones detected, over 90% appear once; the ten largest clones hold about 0.39%. The sample consisted of naive CD4+ T cells from PBMCs. These receptors were obtained from a man younger than 30 in good health. Some clones in this sample may be carry-over from other donors' samples. CDR3s include the opening cysteine and the closing phenylalanine or tryptophan. The D gene is left open where the match is weak. Only part of the rows carry a size: once, few, many, or a class if the clone is expanded.

d_gene: .
v_gene: TRBV15
abundance: .
j_gene: TRBJ2-1
CDR3aa: CATSRPIYNEQFF
CDR3nt: TGTGCCACCAGCAGGCCCATTTACAATGAGCAGTTCTTC

d_gene: .
v_gene: TRBV6-5
abundance: .
j_gene: TRBJ2-3
CDR3aa: CASSTGGATDTQYF
CDR3nt: TGTGCCAGCAGTACTGGAGGGGCGACAGATACGCAGTATTTT

d_gene: .
v_gene: TRBV6-5
abundance: .
j_gene: TRBJ2-7
CDR3aa: CASIGRGEQYF
CDR3nt: TGTGCCAGCATTGGTCGAGGGGAGCAGTACTTC

d_gene: .
v_gene: TRBV29-1
abundance: .
j_gene: TRBJ1-2
CDR3aa: CSVEDSGGYGYTF
CDR3nt: TGCAGCGTTGAAGATTCCGGGGGCTATGGCTACACCTTC

d_gene: .
v_gene: TRBV2
abundance: .
j_gene: TRBJ2-7
CDR3aa: CASSLDRRTYEQYF
CDR3nt: TGTGCCAGCAGTTTGGACAGACGTACCTACGAGCAGTACTTC

d_gene: TRBD2
v_gene: TRBV6-5
abundance: .
j_gene: TRBJ2-1
CDR3aa: CASRAVAGLREQFF
CDR3nt: TGTGCCAGTCGCGCGGTAGCGGGACTACGTGAGCAGTTCTTC

d_gene: TRBD2
v_gene: TRBV4-2
abundance: once
j_gene: TRBJ2-2
CDR3aa: CASSQDLRGGGAGELFF
CDR3nt: TGTGCCAGCAGCCAAGATTTAAGGGGCGGGGGTGCCGGGGAGCTGTTTTTT

d_gene: TRBD2
v_gene: TRBV5-1
abundance: .
j_gene: TRBJ2-5
CDR3aa: CASSLVGRAEETQYF
CDR3nt: TGCGCCAGCAGCTTGGTCGGGAGGGCCGAGGAGACCCAGTACTTC

d_gene: TRBD2
v_gene: TRBV28
abundance: .
j_gene: TRBJ2-5
CDR3aa: CASSPRGGGETQYF
CDR3nt: TGTGCCAGCAGTCCCCGGGGGGGTGGGGAGACCCAGTACTTC

d_gene: TRBD2
v_gene: TRBV6-1
abundance: .
j_gene: TRBJ2-7
CDR3aa: CASSTWTSGSYEQYF
CDR3nt: TGTGCCAGCAGCACATGGACTAGCGGGTCTTACGAGCAGTACTTC

d_gene: TRBD1
v_gene: TRBV4-3
abundance: .
j_gene: TRBJ1-4
CDR3aa: CASSQDQGAEGEKLFF
CDR3nt: TGCGCCAGCAGCCAAGACCAGGGGGCGGAAGGTGAAAAACTGTTTTTT

d_gene: .
v_gene: TRBV4-2
abundance: .
j_gene: TRBJ1-1
CDR3aa: CASSQDTGGVNTEAFF
CDR3nt: TGTGCCAGCAGCCAAGATACGGGGGGGGTGAACACTGAAGCTTTCTTT

d_gene: .
v_gene: TRBV5-6
abundance: .
j_gene: TRBJ2-1
CDR3aa: CASSLVWGTNEQFF
CDR3nt: TGTGCCAGCAGCTTGGTGTGGGGTACCAATGAGCAGTTCTTC

d_gene: TRBD1
v_gene: TRBV7-9
abundance: .
j_gene: TRBJ1-4
CDR3aa: CASSTGGEVEKLFF
CDR3nt: TGTGCCAGCAGCACAGGGGGCGAGGTTGAAAAACTGTTTTTT

d_gene: .
v_gene: TRBV6-4
abundance: once
j_gene: TRBJ2-3
CDR3aa: CASSASRTTDTQYF
CDR3nt: TGTGCCAGCAGTGCGTCGCGGACCACAGATACGCAGTATTTT

d_gene: .
v_gene: TRBV5-1
abundance: .
j_gene: TRBJ1-1
CDR3aa: CASSSPGQITEAFF
CDR3nt: TGCGCCAGCAGCTCCCCTGGACAGATTACCGAAGCTTTCTTT

d_gene: .
v_gene: TRBV9
abundance: few
j_gene: TRBJ2-1
CDR3aa: CASSVAAYNEQFF
CDR3nt: TGTGCCAGCAGCGTAGCGGCCTACAATGAGCAGTTCTTC

d_gene: .
v_gene: TRBV6-1
abundance: .
j_gene: TRBJ2-3
CDR3aa: CASKVGTSTDTQYF
CDR3nt: TGTGCCAGCAAGGTCGGGACTAGCACAGATACGCAGTATTTT

d_gene: .
v_gene: TRBV7-3
abundance: .
j_gene: TRBJ2-1
CDR3aa: CASSSERYNEQFF
CDR3nt: TGTGCCAGCAGCTCAGAGCGTTACAATGAGCAGTTCTTC

d_gene: TRBD1
v_gene: TRBV7-9
abundance: few
j_gene: TRBJ1-2
CDR3aa: CASSELQGAGGYTF
CDR3nt: TGTGCCAGCAGCGAGCTACAGGGGGCGGGTGGCTACACCTTC

d_gene: .
v_gene: TRBV11-2
abundance: once
j_gene: TRBJ1-1
CDR3aa: CASSLSPGTTEAFF
CDR3nt: TGTGCCAGCAGCTTAAGCCCAGGGACCACTGAAGCTTTCTTT

d_gene: .
v_gene: TRBV5-1
abundance: .
j_gene: TRBJ2-3
CDR3aa: CASSEAAGGDTQYF
CDR3nt: TGCGCCAGCAGCGAGGCAGCGGGTGGAGATACGCAGTATTTT

d_gene: TRBD1
v_gene: TRBV7-9
abundance: .
j_gene: TRBJ2-5
CDR3aa: CASSRGQTIEETQYF
CDR3nt: TGTGCCAGCAGTCGGGGACAGACGATCGAAGAGACCCAGTACTTC

d_gene: .
v_gene: TRBV4-3
abundance: once
j_gene: TRBJ1-2
CDR3aa: CASSQRRERGYTF
CDR3nt: TGCGCCAGCAGCCAAAGGCGAGAGCGGGGCTACACCTTC

d_gene: TRBD1
v_gene: TRBV5-1
abundance: .
j_gene: TRBJ1-2
CDR3aa: CASTQSTGWDYGYTF
CDR3nt: TGCGCCAGCACCCAATCGACAGGGTGGGACTATGGCTACACCTTC